In its sample, the clone carrying this TCR beta chain was seen a few times. Antigen unknown. The data are from a study of blood T cells in healthy people across ages. Study-level points and caveats: Unknown CMV status may confound age-related changes in expanded clones. Estimates drawn from one million T cells were deemed to understate diversity.

Each sample yielded at least 7 million isolated PBMCs. CDR3 length equals 13 residues. Germline values: CDR1 MGHDK, CDR2 SYGVNS. The V gene lost 6 bases and the J gene lost 4 bases, with 12 bases spanning the gap. PCR was performed a second time for roughly 7 to 12 cycles using a sample-barcoded 5' primer and a J-beta primer mix. Each TCR beta cDNA got a 12-nucleotide random molecular identifier. From the 5' RACE reads, TCRdb called clonotypes with MiXCR, one entry per CDR3 protein. The sample holds roughly 800,000 distinct CDR3 sequences, more than 45% seen once. Material: blood. The V and J genes are TRBV25-1 and TRBJ1-1, with D uncertain. The source of this sequence is a man under 40 in good health. CDR3: CASRGPQATEAFF. The CDR3 DNA reads TGTGCCAGCAGAGGACCCCAGGCCACTGAAGCTTTCTTT.